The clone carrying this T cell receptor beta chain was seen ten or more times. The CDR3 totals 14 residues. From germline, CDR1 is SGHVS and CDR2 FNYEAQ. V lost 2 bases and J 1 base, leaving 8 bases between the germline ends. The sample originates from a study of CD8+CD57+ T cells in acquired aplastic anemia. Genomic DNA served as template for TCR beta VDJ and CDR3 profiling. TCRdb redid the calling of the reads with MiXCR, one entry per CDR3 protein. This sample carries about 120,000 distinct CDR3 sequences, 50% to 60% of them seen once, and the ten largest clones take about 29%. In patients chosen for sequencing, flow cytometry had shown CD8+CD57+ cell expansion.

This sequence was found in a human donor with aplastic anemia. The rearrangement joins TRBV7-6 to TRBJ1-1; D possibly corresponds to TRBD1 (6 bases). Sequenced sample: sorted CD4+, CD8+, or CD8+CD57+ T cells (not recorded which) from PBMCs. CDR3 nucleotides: TGTGCCAGCAGCTTAACAGGGTGGAACACTGAAGCTTTCTTT. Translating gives CASSLTGWNTEAFF.